This TCR beta chain originates from a study of T cell responses to AZD1222 COVID-19 vaccine. Study-wide background: Analyses pooled second doses at about 4 or about 12 weeks.

Broader study findings: There were repertoire samples only from the period after the peak T cell response. It was only a handful of AZD1222 recipients who were seropositive at baseline. White British ancestry dominated among donors, who included more females, and clonal diversity was possibly underestimated.

This CDR3 spans 14 amino acids. In germline, CDR1 is SQVTM, CDR2 ANQGSEA. V shed 4 bases, J shed 4 bases, and the junction held 8 bases outside the gene matches. Points on this clone: Its antigen remains unidentified.

Data came from immunoSEQ multiplex PCR; TCRdb stores just in-frame clones and leaves some out. The sample yields 90,000 to 120,000 clones, under 95% seen once. This clonotype was obtained from an adult in good health. The J gene is TRBJ1-2, the V gene TRBV29-1; 8 nucleotides match TRBD1. The material was peripheral blood, obtained on day 0 of AZD1222 vaccination. CDR3 protein: CSVVTVGQGYGYTF. CDR3 nucleotides: TGCAGCGTTGTGACCGTTGGACAGGGCTATGGCTACACCTTC.